This record concerns one T cell receptor (beta chain) sequence. Its specificity is not known. After removal of 6 bases from V and 1 base from J, the junction contained 15 bases not matched to a gene. Germline V gene data show CDR1 as MGHRA and CDR2 as YSYEKL. The CDR3 extends over 18 amino acids. These data originate in a study of cytomegalovirus exposure and HLA in healthy donors. Overall study findings and caveats: Cytomegalovirus-associated status was assigned to 164 TCR beta chains.

Clones were read by immunoSEQ multiplex PCR, and TCRdb kept only the in-frame ones, dropping some. The table includes under 200,000 clones, about 81% detected once. This TCR was sampled from a woman aged 25 to 39 in good health and CMV-seronegative. Sequenced: PBMCs. V usage is TRBV4-1 and J usage is TRBJ1-1; TRBD1 matches at 9 bases. Here the CDR3 reads CASRTQRDRDLGNTEAFF. As DNA, the CDR3 is TGCGCCAGCAGAACACAGCGGGACAGGGATTTAGGGAACACTGAAGCTTTCTTT.